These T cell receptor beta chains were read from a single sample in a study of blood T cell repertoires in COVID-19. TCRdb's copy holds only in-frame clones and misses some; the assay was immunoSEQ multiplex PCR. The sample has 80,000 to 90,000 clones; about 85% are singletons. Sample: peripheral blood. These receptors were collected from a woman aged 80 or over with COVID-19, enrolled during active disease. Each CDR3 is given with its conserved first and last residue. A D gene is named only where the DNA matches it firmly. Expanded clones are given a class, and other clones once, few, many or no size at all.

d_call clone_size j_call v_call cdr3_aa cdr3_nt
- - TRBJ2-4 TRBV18 CASSPQRTENIQYF TGTGCCAGCTCACCACAGCGGACAGAAAACATTCAGTACTTC
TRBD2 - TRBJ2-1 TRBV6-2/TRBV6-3 CASSLGLALSSYNEQFF TGTGCCAGCAGTTTGGGACTAGCCCTAAGCTCCTACAATGAGCAGTTCTTC
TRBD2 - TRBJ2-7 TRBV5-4 CASSEGLAESYEQYF TGTGCCAGCAGCGAGGGACTAGCGGAATCCTACGAGCAGTACTTC
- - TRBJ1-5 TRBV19 CASSMAAGAVSSQPQHF TGTGCCAGTAGTATGGCCGCAGGGGCAGTTTCGAGTCAGCCCCAGCATTTT
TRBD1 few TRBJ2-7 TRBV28 CASSFGAGGSREQYF TGTGCCAGCAGTTTCGGGGCAGGGGGCTCCCGCGAGCAGTACTTC
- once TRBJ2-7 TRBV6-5 CASSPRDTSYEQYF TGTGCCAGCAGTCCCCGAGACACATCCTACGAGCAGTACTTC
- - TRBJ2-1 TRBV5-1 CASSLAGRATYNEQFF TGCGCCAGCAGCTTGGCCGGGCGGGCTACCTACAATGAGCAGTTCTTC
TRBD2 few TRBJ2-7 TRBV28 CASSFDLAGLSYEQYF TGTGCCAGCAGTTTCGATCTAGCGGGGCTCTCCTACGAGCAGTACTTC
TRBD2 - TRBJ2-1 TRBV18 CASSTRAGGTRSYNEQFF TGTGCCAGCTCCACCCGAGCGGGAGGAACGCGCTCCTACAATGAGCAGTTCTTC
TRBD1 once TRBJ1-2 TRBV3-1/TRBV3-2 CASRRDSGDYGYTF TGTGCCAGCAGACGGGACAGTGGGGACTATGGCTACACCTTC
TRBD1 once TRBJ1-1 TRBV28 CASNPQGQGGRAFF TGTGCCAGCAACCCCCAAGGACAGGGTGGCCGAGCTTTCTTT
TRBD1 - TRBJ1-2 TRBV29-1 CSVVDRLGGNYGYTF TGCAGCGTTGTGGACAGGTTAGGAGGTAACTATGGCTACACCTTC
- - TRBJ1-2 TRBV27 CASSLRYENYGYTF TGTGCCAGCAGTCTACGGTATGAGAACTATGGCTACACCTTC
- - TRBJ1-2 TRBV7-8 CASSLVESGYTF TGTGCCAGCAGCTTAGTTGAGTCTGGCTACACCTTC
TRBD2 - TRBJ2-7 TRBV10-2 CASSGLAAYEQYF TGCGCCAGCAGTGGACTAGCGGCCTACGAGCAGTACTTC
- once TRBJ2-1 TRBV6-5 CASRVGVNEQFF TGTGCCAGCAGAGTAGGGGTCAATGAGCAGTTCTTC
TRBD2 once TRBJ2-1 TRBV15 CATSRAKREPYNEQFF TGTGCCACCAGCAGAGCCAAGCGGGAACCCTACAATGAGCAGTTCTTC
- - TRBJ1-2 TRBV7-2 CASSQTSGYGYTF TGTGCCAGCAGCCAAACCTCCGGCTATGGCTACACCTTC
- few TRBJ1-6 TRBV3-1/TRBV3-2 CASSQTDSSDSPLHF TGTGCCAGCAGCCAAACGGACAGTTCAGATTCACCCCTCCACTTT
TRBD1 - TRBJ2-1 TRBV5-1 CASSSLGTGLNEQFF TGCGCCAGCAGCTCTCTGGGGACAGGGTTAAATGAGCAGTTCTTC
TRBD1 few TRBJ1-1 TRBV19 CASSSRDRGLKYSPNTEAFF TGTGCCAGTAGTAGCCGCGACAGGGGGCTAAAATATAGCCCGAACACTGAAGCTTTCTTT
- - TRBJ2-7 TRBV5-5 CASTLRQASYEQYF TGTGCCAGCACCCTGAGACAGGCGTCCTACGAGCAGTACTTC
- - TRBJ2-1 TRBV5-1 CASSLTTLSYNEQFF TGCGCCAGCAGCTTGACTACTCTCTCCTACAATGAGCAGTTCTTC
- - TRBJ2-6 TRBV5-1 CASSSRQATLWRGANVLTF TGCGCCAGCAGCTCCCGACAGGCCACGCTCTGGCGAGGGGCCAACGTCCTGACTTTC
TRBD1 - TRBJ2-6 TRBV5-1 CASSAGQGTTGANVLTF TGCGCCAGCAGCGCCGGACAGGGGACGACTGGGGCCAACGTCCTGACTTTC
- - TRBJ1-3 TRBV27 CASSLRAGVESGNTIYF TGTGCCAGCAGTTTAAGGGCAGGGGTCGAGTCTGGAAACACCATATATTTT
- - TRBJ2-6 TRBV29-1 CSVRGGDPSGANVLTF TGCAGCGTGAGGGGGGGAGACCCCTCTGGGGCCAACGTCCTGACTTTC
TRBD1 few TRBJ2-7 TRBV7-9 CASSTRQGLEEQYF TGTGCCAGCAGCACCCGACAGGGTCTAGAGGAGCAGTACTTC
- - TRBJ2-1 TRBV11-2 CASSREANEQFF TGTGCCAGCAGCCGAGAAGCAAATGAGCAGTTCTTC
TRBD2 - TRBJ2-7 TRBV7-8 CASSLVSAGGPGEQYF TGTGCCAGCAGCTTAGTTTCTGCGGGAGGGCCCGGCGAGCAGTACTTC
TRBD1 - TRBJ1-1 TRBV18 CASSQGQGGSNTEAFF TGTGCCAGCTCGCAGGGACAGGGGGGGTCGAACACTGAAGCTTTCTTT
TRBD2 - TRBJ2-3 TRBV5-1 CASSYGLAGGADTQYF TGCGCCAGCAGCTACGGACTAGCGGGAGGGGCAGATACGCAGTATTTT
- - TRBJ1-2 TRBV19 CASSPWTANYGYTF TGTGCCAGTAGTCCGTGGACAGCCAACTATGGCTACACCTTC
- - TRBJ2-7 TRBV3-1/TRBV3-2 CASSPARDGEEYF TGTGCCAGCAGCCCAGCCCGCGACGGCGAGGAGTACTTC
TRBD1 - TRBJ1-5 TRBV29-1 CSARTGLLKNQPQHF TGCAGCGCACGGACAGGGCTTTTGAAAAATCAGCCCCAGCATTTT
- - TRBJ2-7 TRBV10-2 CASRPTGLSYEQYF TGCGCCAGCAGGCCGACAGGCCTCTCCTACGAGCAGTACTTC
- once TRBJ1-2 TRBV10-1 CASSDGRQYGYTF TGCGCCAGCAGTGATGGCAGGCAGTACGGCTACACCTTC
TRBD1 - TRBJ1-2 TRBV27 CASRPWTGSYGYTF TGTGCCAGCAGACCCTGGACAGGGTCATATGGCTACACCTTC
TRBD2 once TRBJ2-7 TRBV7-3 CASSLGPSGSYEQYF TGTGCCAGCAGCTTAGGTCCTAGCGGCTCCTACGAGCAGTACTTC
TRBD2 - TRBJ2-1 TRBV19 CASSRLAGRYNEQFF TGTGCCAGTAGTAGGCTAGCGGGTAGATACAATGAGCAGTTCTTC
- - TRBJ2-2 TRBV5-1 CASSLGLATGGELFF TGCGCCAGCAGCTTGGGCCTAGCGACGGGCGGGGAGCTGTTTTTT
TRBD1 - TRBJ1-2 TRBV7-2 CASSSGTAYGYTF TGTGCCAGCAGCTCCGGGACAGCTTATGGCTACACCTTC
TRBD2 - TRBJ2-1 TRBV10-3 CAISAGLAGGRNEQFF TGTGCCATCAGTGCGGGACTAGCGGGAGGAAGGAATGAGCAGTTCTTC
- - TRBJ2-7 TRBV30 CAWAVPYEQYF TGTGCCTGGGCGGTCCCCTACGAGCAGTACTTC
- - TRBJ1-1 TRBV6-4 CASSVEQWTEAFF TGTGCCAGCAGTGTGGAGCAGTGGACTGAAGCTTTCTTT
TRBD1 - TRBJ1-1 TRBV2 CASRDTGGVAFF TGTGCCAGCAGGGATACAGGGGGCGTAGCTTTCTTT
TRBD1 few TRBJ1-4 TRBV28 CASIRTGANEKLFF TGTGCCAGCATAAGGACAGGGGCTAATGAAAAACTGTTTTTT
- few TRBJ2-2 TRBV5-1 CASSSDGLVGVAGELFF TGCGCCAGCAGCTCGGACGGGCTAGTCGGGGTCGCCGGGGAGCTGTTTTTT
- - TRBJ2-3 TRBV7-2 CASSLELVRNTQYF TGTGCCAGCAGCTTAGAATTGGTTAGAAATACGCAGTATTTT
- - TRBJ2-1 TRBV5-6 CASSLASQGYREQFF TGTGCCAGCAGCTTGGCCTCACAGGGATATCGTGAGCAGTTCTTC
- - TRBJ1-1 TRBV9 CASSAQGLSEAFF TGTGCCAGCAGCGCACAGGGATTAAGTGAAGCTTTCTTT
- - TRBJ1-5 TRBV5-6 CASSSDPGGNQPQHF TGTGCCAGCAGCTCCGACCCCGGAGGCAATCAGCCCCAGCATTTT
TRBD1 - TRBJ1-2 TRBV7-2 CASSLPTGGEGYTF TGTGCCAGCAGCTTACCAACAGGGGGCGAAGGCTACACCTTC
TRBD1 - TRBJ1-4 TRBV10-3 CAIKFGTVDEKLFF TGTGCCATCAAATTCGGGACAGTTGATGAAAAACTGTTTTTT